The entry that follows covers one T cell receptor (beta chain) sequence. Seattle patient enrollment occurred during active infection, with longitudinal follow-up thereafter. The sample belongs to a study of blood T cell repertoires in COVID-19. For the study at large: PBMCs, B-cell-depleted T cells, or T cells were the source of the cDNA or gDNA that made up the material.

In the original workflow: Amplification from reference gene primers served as the basis for estimated nucleated cell counts. The method was immunoSEQ multiplex PCR; TCRdb's version includes in-frame clones alone and lacks a portion of them. Clone size and the V and J calls come from that table; the DNA yielded D and trimming. The sample contains approximately 300,000 clones, 80% to 95% of which appear only once. This CDR3 has 14 amino acids. The ends were cut back, 4 bases at V and 5 bases at J, with 14 bases in the middle. Germline CDR1 is SGHTA and CDR2 is FQGNSA. Sequencing was done on a sample of peripheral blood. This receptor was taken from a woman between 25 and 40 years old with COVID-19, enrolled during active disease. The chain is built from TRBV7-2 and TRBJ2-5; maybe TRBD2 (6 bases). The CDR3 sequence is CASSSRARGETQYF. As DNA, the CDR3 is TGTGCCAGCAGCTCCCGGGCCCGGGGGGAGACCCAGTACTTC.